The 27 T cell receptor beta chains presented below share a single source sample, sequenced in a study of T cell responses to AZD1222 COVID-19 vaccine. The data were produced by immunoSEQ multiplex PCR, yet TCRdb's version contains in-frame clones alone and is incomplete. The sample contains some 150,000 clones, 86% of which appear only once. This specimen was peripheral blood, taken 28 days after the second AZD1222 dose. Every receptor here comes from an adult who received the AZD1222 COVID-19 vaccine.

The V gene is TRBV15, the J gene TRBJ2-7; 9 nucleotides align to TRBD2. The CDR3 is 18 amino acids. J was trimmed by 0 bases and V by 0 bases; bases with no gene match: 9. CDR1 is LNHNV, CDR2 YYDKDF, per germline (reference sequence). The CDR3 loop reads CATSRDPPTSGYSYEQYF. CDR3 bases: TGTGCCACCAGCAGAGATCCACCGACTAGCGGATACTCCTACGAGCAGTACTTC.

The chain is built from TRBV27 and TRBJ1-2; unclear D gene. This CDR3 spans 14 amino acids. V dropped 5 bases and J dropped 2 bases, with 12 bases sitting between them. Germline V gene sequence: CDR1 MNHEY, CDR2 SMNVEV (reference sequence). CDR3 protein: CASSREGGNYGYTF. CDR3 in DNA: TGTGCCAGCAGTCGAGAGGGAGGGAACTATGGCTACACCTTC.

The CDR3 nucleotides read TGCGCCAGCAGCTTGGCTAGCGGGGGGCCCCTACAAGAGACCCAGTACTTC. Translated: CASSLASGGPLQETQYF. The chain uses TRBV5-1 and TRBJ2-5; 11 bases are a match to TRBD2. Germline CDR1 SGHRS, CDR2 YFSETQ. The trim removed 0 bases at V and 2 bases at J, leaving 6 bases unmatched. The CDR3 runs to 17 residues.

V and J are TRBV2 and TRBJ2-1; D gene unclear. There are 13 residues in the CDR3. Trimming took off 1 base at V and 5 bases at J, with 6 bases between the two ends. Germline V gives CDR1 SNHLY, CDR2 FYNNEI. The CDR3 bases are TGTGCCAGCAGTGAAGGGCACGACAATGAGCAGTTCTTC. This encodes CASSEGHDNEQFF.

V is TRBV24-1 and J is TRBJ1-1; the D gene is possibly TRBD1 (5 bases). The CDR3 spans 18 residues. Germline CDR1 and CDR2: KGHDR and SFDVKD. V gave up 0 bases and J gave up 3 bases, with 19 bases separating them. The chain's CDR3 is CATSDLPFPGLWYTEAFF. CDR3 DNA sequence: TGTGCCACCAGTGATTTGCCGTTTCCGGGGCTTTGGTACACTGAAGCTTTCTTT.

Only a few counts were recorded for this clone. The V gene is TRBV18, the J gene TRBJ1-2; no definite D call. The CDR3 sequence is 13 residues long. Between the trimmed V and J ends, which lost 2 bases and 6 bases, there was a span of 10 bases. Germline V gene lookup returns CDR1 KGHSH and CDR2 LQKENI. CDR3 bases: TGTGCCAGCTCACCAGGGAGGGCTGATGGCTACACCTTC. Its protein is CASSPGRADGYTF. The full variable domain, rest sourced from reference TRBV18 and TRBJ1-2, is NAGVMQNPRHLVRRRGQEARLRCSPMKGHSHVYWYRQLPEEGLKFMVYLQKENIIDESGMPKERFSAEFPKEGPSILRIQQVVRGDSAAYFCASSPGRADGYTFGSGTRLTVV.

Notes on this clone: This sample includes further DNA sequences coding for the same CDR3. The CDR3 bases are TGTGCCAGCAGCCCCCGACTAGCGTACTCCTACGAGCAGTACTTC. This codes for CASSPRLAYSYEQYF. The chain employs TRBV7-9 and TRBJ2-7; TRBD2 agrees at 8 bases. V trimming: 5 bases; J trimming: 0 bases; junction bases outside the gene matches: 6. The length of the CDR3 is 15 residues. Germline CDR1 and CDR2: SEHNR and FQNEAQ (reference sequence).

Concerning this clone: Other DNA sequences in this sample translate to the same CDR3. The rearrangement uses TRBV27 and TRBJ1-2, with 7 bases identical to TRBD1. This CDR3 contains 15 residues. V shed 2 bases and J 0 bases; nucleotides not matched to a gene: 3. Germline values: CDR1 MNHEY, CDR2 SMNVEV (reference sequence). As DNA, the CDR3 is TGTGCCAGCAGTTTAAGGGGGCTGACTAACTATGGCTACACCTTC. Translation: CASSLRGLTNYGYTF.

This clone was detected only once. The chain employs TRBV24-1 and TRBJ2-2, with 8 bases fitting TRBD2. Germline loops: CDR1 KGHDR, CDR2 SFDVKD. This CDR3 comprises 16 residues. V dropped 5 bases and J dropped 1; count of bases not matched to a gene: 5. In nucleotides, the CDR3 is TGTGCCACCAGTGGACAAGCGGGGGTGAACACCGGGGAGCTGTTTTTT. Residues: CATSGQAGVNTGELFF.

This sequence joins TRBV24-1 and TRBJ1-1; D gene uncertain. V shed 5 bases and J shed 5 bases, with 11 bases lying between them. The CDR3 extends over 13 amino acids. Germline V gene lookup returns CDR1 KGHDR and CDR2 SFDVKD. DNA for the CDR3: TGTGCCACCAGTGCCCTGGGCGGAACTGAAGCTTTCTTT. Translated: CATSALGGTEAFF.

The rearrangement links TRBV28 to TRBJ2-7, with TRBD2 matching over 8 bases. The CDR3 totals 15 residues. V trimming: 10 bases; J trimming: 5 bases; junction bases outside the gene matches: 16. Germline lookup yields CDR1 MDHEN and CDR2 SYDVKM. CDR3 nucleotides: TGTGCCACCTCGGGGGGGACATCGACTGTCCACGAGCAGTACTTC. It translates to CATSGGTSTVHEQYF.

This chain links TRBV18 with TRBJ1-5, with D tentatively TRBD1 (6 bases). The V end lost 0 bases, the J end lost 5 bases, and 14 bases lay between the germline ends. The length of the CDR3 is 16 residues. Per the germline V gene, CDR1 is KGHSH and CDR2 is LQKENI. The CDR3 DNA is TGTGCCAGCTCACCACCTAGCAGGGGATCGGATCAGCCCCAGCATTTT. Translation: CASSPPSRGSDQPQHF.

CDR3 sequence reads: CASSAGTGSNQPQHF. In DNA form, the CDR3 reads TGTGCCAGCAGTGCCGGGACAGGAAGCAATCAGCCCCAGCATTTT. The chain is built from TRBV27 and TRBJ1-5; 8 bases are shared with TRBD1. CDR3 length: 15 amino acids. The V gene end was trimmed by 5 bases and the J gene end by 1 base; junction bases not matched to a gene: 4. CDR1 and CDR2 from the germline V gene are MNHEY and SMNVEV (reference sequence).

The chain uses TRBV28 and TRBJ2-1, with 7 positions matching TRBD1. The germline V gene has CDR1 MDHEN and CDR2 SYDVKM. This CDR3 spans 15 amino acids. The junction had 5 bases not matched to a gene; V was cut back by 5 bases and J by 1 base. The CDR3 region has the DNA TGTGCCAGCAGTGGATCGGACAGGTCCTACAATGAGCAGTTCTTC. It encodes CASSGSDRSYNEQFF.

The chain joins TRBV6-5 to TRBJ1-2; D is perhaps TRBD1 (6 bases). Germline V gives CDR1 MNHEY, CDR2 SVGAGI. Deletions cut 4 bases from V and 6 bases from J, with 15 bases between. The CDR3 length is 14 residues. The CDR3 nucleotides are TGTGCCAGCAGTTCGCCGACAGGAGGGAATGGCTACACCTTC. This translates into CASSSPTGGNGYTF.

The chain is built from TRBV6-5 and TRBJ2-7; TRBD1 agrees at 8 bases. The CDR3 consists of 15 residues. Germline V lookup: CDR1 MNHEY, CDR2 SVGAGI. J lost 5 bases, V lost 4 bases, and 10 bases had no gene match. The CDR3 DNA reads as TGTGCCAGCAGTTCCCCCCGACAGGGGATCGACGAGCAGTACTTC. This gives the protein CASSSPRQGIDEQYF.

V and J are TRBV29-1 and TRBJ2-3; the match to TRBD2 covers 7 bases. The V and J ends lost 7 bases and 0 bases, in that order; junction bases with no gene match: 7. Germline V gene sequence: CDR1 SQVTM, CDR2 ANQGSEA. This CDR3 has 14 amino acids. Written as DNA, the CDR3 is TGCAGCGCCCTGACTAGCCTTAGCACAGATACGCAGTATTTT. Translated, it gives CSALTSLSTDTQYF.

J is TRBJ2-3 and V is TRBV5-4, with 7 positions matching TRBD1. Unmatched junction bases numbered 2, after V lost 3 bases and J lost 1 base. CDR3 length: 14 residues. CDR1 is SGHNT and CDR2 is YYREEE in the germline V gene (reference sequence). In DNA, the CDR3 is TGTGCCAGCAGCTCAGGACAGGGCACAGATACGCAGTATTTT. Encoded protein: CASSSGQGTDTQYF.

A word on this clone: This CDR3 is also generated by other DNA sequences in the sample. This chain joins TRBV20-1 and TRBJ1-4; D perhaps matches TRBD1 (6 bases). Trimming removed 3 bases at V and 8 bases at J, with 7 bases between. CDR1 and CDR2 (germline): DFQATT, SNEGSKA (reference sequence). The CDR3 consists of 11 residues. Here the CDR3 DNA reads TGCAGTGCTAGTAGGGGGGAAAAACTGTTTTTT. Its translation is CSASRGEKLFF.

The chain couples TRBV5-1 to TRBJ1-6; D remains ambiguous. The CDR3 contains 13 residues. V lost 3 bases to trimming and J lost 7 bases, with 8 bases between them. Looked up from germline, CDR1 is SGHRS and CDR2 is YFSETQ. Here the CDR3 reads CASSSEGNSPLHF. CDR3 in DNA: TGCGCCAGCAGCTCGGAGGGAAATTCACCCCTCCACTTT.

This clone has a single count. The chain joins TRBV7-9 to TRBJ1-2, with D perhaps TRBD1 (6 bases). This CDR3 has 13 residues. Deletions cut 2 bases from V and 6 bases from J, with 10 bases between. The germline CDR1 and CDR2 sequences are SEHNR and FQNEAQ (reference sequence). The CDR3 reads CASSLPTGNGYTF. The CDR3 DNA sequence: TGTGCCAGCAGCTTACCTACAGGGAATGGCTACACCTTC.

The chain has TRBV5-7 and TRBJ1-6; D unclear. TRBV5-7 is an ORF for which the function is uncertain. Trimming stripped 6 bases from V and 10 bases from J, with 8 bases between. CDR3 size: 11 residues. As DNA, the CDR3 is TGTGCCAGCACATTCCGCTCACCCCTCCACTTT. Its protein product is CASTFRSPLHF.

The J gene is TRBJ2-3, the V gene TRBV28, with D tentatively TRBD1 (5 bases). Per germline, CDR1 MDHEN and CDR2 SYDVKM. This CDR3 region has 16 residues. Between the trimmed V and J ends, which lost 3 bases and 2 bases, there was a span of 15 bases. CDR3 bases: TGTGCCAGCAGTTTTGGGGCCCCCAGAGACACAGATACGCAGTATTTT. Translated, it gives CASSFGAPRDTDTQYF. Full variable domain (missing parts from reference TRBV28 and TRBJ2-3): DVKVTQSSRYLVKRTGEKVFLECVQDMDHENMFWYRQDPGLGLRLIYFSYDVKMKEKGDIPEGYSVSREKKERFSLILESASTNQTSMYLCASSFGAPRDTDTQYFGPGTRLTVL.

The gene calls are TRBV7-9 and TRBJ2-3; tentatively, D is TRBD2 (6 bases). Trimming removed 5 bases from V and 4 bases from J, with 19 bases in between. This CDR3 has 16 residues. Per germline, CDR1 SEHNR and CDR2 FQNEAQ (reference sequence). CDR3 sequence (DNA): TGTGCCAGCAGCCCCACGGAGGGGTTTCCCCCAGATACGCAGTATTTT. It yields the protein CASSPTEGFPPDTQYF. Variable domain in full (rest from reference TRBV7-9 and TRBJ2-3): DTGVSQNPRHKITKRGQNVTFRCDPISEHNRLYWYRQTLGQGPEFLTYFQNEAQLEKSRLLSDRFSAERPKGSFSTLEIQRTEQGDSAMYLCASSPTEGFPPDTQYFGPGTRLTVL.

The rearrangement links TRBV2 to TRBJ2-1; 7 positions agree with TRBD2. The CDR3 consists of 16 residues. V shed 0 bases and J 6 bases; nucleotides not matched to a gene: 8. Germline CDR1 is SNHLY and CDR2 is FYNNEI. In DNA, the CDR3 is TGTGCCAGCAGTGAAGCTGGGCGGGGGATGGGCAATGAGCAGTTCTTC. This codes for CASSEAGRGMGNEQFF. Combining the CDR3 with reference TRBV2 and TRBJ2-1 gives the whole variable domain EPEVTQTPSHQVTQMGQEVILRCVPISNHLYFYWYRQILGQKVEFLVSFYNNEISEKSEIFDDQFSVERPDGSNFTLKIRSTKLEDSAMYFCASSEAGRGMGNEQFFGPGTRLTVL.

The chain couples TRBV5-6 to TRBJ1-3; D gene unclear. The V gene lost 2 bases and the J gene lost 0 bases, with 9 bases spanning the gap. The CDR3 loop spans 15 amino acids. Germline CDR1 is SGHDT and CDR2 is YYEEEE. The chain's CDR3 is CASSFFGISGNTIYF. The CDR3 region has the DNA TGTGCCAGCAGCTTTTTTGGTATCTCTGGAAACACCATATATTTT.

V gene TRBV5-1 combines with J gene TRBJ2-1; D is unresolved. Germline assignment: CDR1 SGHRS and CDR2 YFSETQ. The CDR3 length is 12 residues. Trimming pared 3 bases from V and 8 bases from J, leaving 9 bases between. CDR3 loop: CASSSQWYEQFF. CDR3 coding DNA: TGCGCCAGCAGCTCACAGTGGTATGAGCAGTTCTTC. The whole variable domain, filled in from reference TRBV5-1 and TRBJ2-1, reads KAGVTQTPRYLIKTRGQQVTLSCSPISGHRSVSWYQQTPGQGLQFLFEYFSETQRNKGNFPGRFSGRQFSNSRSEMNVSTLELGDSALYLCASSSQWYEQFFGPGTRLTVL.